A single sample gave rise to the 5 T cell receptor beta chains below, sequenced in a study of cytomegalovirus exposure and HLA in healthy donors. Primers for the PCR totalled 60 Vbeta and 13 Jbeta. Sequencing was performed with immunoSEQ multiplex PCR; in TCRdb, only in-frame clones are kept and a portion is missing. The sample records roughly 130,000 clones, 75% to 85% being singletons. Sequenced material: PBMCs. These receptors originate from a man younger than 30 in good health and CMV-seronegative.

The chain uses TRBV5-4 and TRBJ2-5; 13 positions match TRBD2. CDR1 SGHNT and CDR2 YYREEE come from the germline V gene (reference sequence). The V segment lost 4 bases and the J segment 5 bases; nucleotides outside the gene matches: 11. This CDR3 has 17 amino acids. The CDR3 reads CASSPIRTSGSRETQYF. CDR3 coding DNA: TGTGCCAGCAGCCCGATAAGGACTAGCGGGAGTCGGGAGACCCAGTACTTC.

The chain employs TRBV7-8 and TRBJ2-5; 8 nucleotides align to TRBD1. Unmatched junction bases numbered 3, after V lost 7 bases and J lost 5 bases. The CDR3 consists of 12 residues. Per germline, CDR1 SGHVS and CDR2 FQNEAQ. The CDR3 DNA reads TGTGCCAGCACCCAGGGGGCCGAGACCCAGTACTTC. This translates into CASTQGAETQYF. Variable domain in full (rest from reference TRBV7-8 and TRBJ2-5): GAGVSQSPRYKVAKRGQDVALRCDPISGHVSLFWYQQALGQGPEFLTYFQNEAQLDKSGLPSDRFFAERPEGSVSTLKIQRTQQEDSAVYLCASTQGAETQYFGPGTRLLVL.

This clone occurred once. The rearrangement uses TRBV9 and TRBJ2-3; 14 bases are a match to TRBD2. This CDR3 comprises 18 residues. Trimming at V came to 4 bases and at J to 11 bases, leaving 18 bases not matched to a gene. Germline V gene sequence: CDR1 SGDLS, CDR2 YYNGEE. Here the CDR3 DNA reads TGTGCCAGCAGCCAGGATCCTCAGGGACTAGCGGGAGTGCAGGGGCAGTATTTT. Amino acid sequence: CASSQDPQGLAGVQGQYF.

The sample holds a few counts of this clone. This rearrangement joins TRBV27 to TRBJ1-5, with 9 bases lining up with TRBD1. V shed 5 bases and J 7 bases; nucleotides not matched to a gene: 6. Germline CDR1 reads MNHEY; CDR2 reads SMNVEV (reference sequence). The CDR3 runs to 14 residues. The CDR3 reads CASSVQGAEQPQHF. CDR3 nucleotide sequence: TGTGCCAGCAGTGTACAGGGGGCGGAACAGCCCCAGCATTTT.

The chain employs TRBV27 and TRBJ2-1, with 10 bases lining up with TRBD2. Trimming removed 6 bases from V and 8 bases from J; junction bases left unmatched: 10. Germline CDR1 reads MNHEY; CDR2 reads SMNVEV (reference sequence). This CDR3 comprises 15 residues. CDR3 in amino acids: CASRLAGGRRDEQFF. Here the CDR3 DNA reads TGTGCCAGCAGATTAGCGGGAGGTAGGCGAGATGAGCAGTTCTTC.